The 18 T cell receptor beta chains presented below share a single source sample, sequenced in a study of molecular identifiers for immune sequencing clone quantification. TCRdb itself ran the PCR reads through MiXCR, one entry per CDR3 protein. The sample holds approximately 550,000 distinct CDR3 sequences, roughly a fifth seen once. The specimen sequenced was naive CD8+ T cells from blood, with Jurkat cell RNA spiked in. Described subset: FACS-sorted CD8+CD4-CCR7+CD45RA+ naive T cells. These receptors all stem from a human donor in good health. Some libraries in this study had Jurkat cell RNA spiked in.

The chain employs TRBV20-1 and TRBJ1-2, with 9 nucleotides matching TRBD1. Germline CDR1 reads DFQATT; CDR2 reads SNEGSKA (reference sequence). The CDR3 has 13 residues. The V gene end was trimmed by 5 bases and the J gene end by 7 bases; junction bases not matched to a gene: 8. The CDR3 DNA follows: TGCAGTGCTGAATGGACAGGGGTTCCTGGCTACACCTTC. The encoded protein is CSAEWTGVPGYTF.

This clonotype has a handful of counts. V usage is TRBV6-2 or TRBV6-3 and J usage is TRBJ2-3, with D possibly matching TRBD1 (6 bases). CDR3 length: 13 amino acids. Trimming stripped 6 bases from V and 3 bases from J, with 10 bases between. CDR1 and CDR2 (germline): MNHEY, SVGEGT. The CDR3 loop reads CASRTGITDTQYF. Here the CDR3 DNA reads TGTGCCAGCAGGACAGGTATTACAGATACGCAGTATTTT.

This clonotype was seen repeatedly, ten times or more. J is TRBJ2-7 and V is TRBV12-3 or TRBV12-4; D call uncertain. The CDR3 contains 12 residues. The V end lost 6 bases, the J end lost 4 bases, and 10 bases lay between the germline ends. In DNA form, the CDR3 reads TGTGCCAGCAGCTTACTCGGGTACGAGCAGTACTTC. Translation gives CASSLLGYEQYF.

This clonotype was counted between two and nine times. The chain carries TRBV6-2 or TRBV6-3 and TRBJ2-1; 8 nucleotides match TRBD2. CDR1 and CDR2 (germline): MNHEY, SVGEGT. Losses at the gene ends were 7 bases for V and 1 base for J; bases not matched to a gene: 3. CDR3 length: 14 amino acids. CDR3 amino acids: CASKGLDSYNEQFF. In DNA form, the CDR3 reads TGTGCCAGCAAGGGACTAGATTCCTACAATGAGCAGTTCTTC.

Turning to this clonotype: A clone one base away is much larger, so this may be a read error. Because the CDR3's place on the DNA is in doubt, the DNA is left out and the CDR3 is given as listed by TCRdb. The V and J genes are TRBV28 and TRBJ2-7. The CDR3 region is 12 residues in length, termini included. Germline V gene sequence: CDR1 MDHEN, CDR2 SYDVKM. Here the CDR3 reads CASCFLGNEQYF.

This clonotype was seen many times. V usage is TRBV4-1 and J usage is TRBJ2-7; a possible D gene is TRBD1 (5 bases). The CDR3 runs to 14 residues. Trimming shortened V by 1 base and J by 2 bases, and 9 bases separated the two germline ends. Germline V lookup: CDR1 MGHRA, CDR2 YSYEKL. CDR3: CASSQGTPAYEQYF. In nucleotides, the CDR3 is TGCGCCAGCAGCCAAGGGACACCGGCCTACGAGCAGTACTTC.

This chain uses TRBV28 with TRBJ2-7; the match to TRBD1 covers 9 bases. This CDR3 comprises 15 residues. Trimming cost V 7 bases and J 3 bases; bases outside gene matches: 10. Germline V gene data show CDR1 as MDHEN and CDR2 as SYDVKM. The DNA for the CDR3 is TGTGCCAGCATTGACTCCGGGACAGGGAGCTACGAGCAGTACTTC. It encodes CASIDSGTGSYEQYF.

This clonotype was seen repeatedly, ten times or more. This rearrangement joins TRBV4-2 to TRBJ2-7; D unresolved. Per the germline V gene, CDR1 is LGHNA and CDR2 is YNFKEQ. The CDR3 runs 15 residues. The V end lost 0 bases, the J end lost 3 bases, and 12 bases lay between the germline ends. CDR3 bases: TGTGCCAGCAGCCAAGATAAGGCGCTTTACTACGAGCAGTACTTC. It yields the protein CASSQDKALYYEQYF.

V usage is TRBV3-1 and J usage is TRBJ1-1; maybe TRBD1 (5 bases). This CDR3 region has 14 residues. CDR1 is LGHDT and CDR2 is YNNKEL in the germline V gene (reference sequence). Deletions cut 1 base from V and 6 bases from J, with 12 bases between. CDR3 sequence (DNA): TGTGCCAGCAGCCAAGTCTCCAGGGAAGCTGAAGCTTTCTTT. This translates into CASSQVSREAEAFF.

This clonotype appeared a few times. The CDR3 sequence: CASSEDRRSPLHF. CDR3 coding DNA: TGTGCCAGCAGCGAAGACAGGAGGTCACCCCTCCACTTT. The rearrangement joins TRBV27 to TRBJ1-6; D possibly corresponds to TRBD1 (6 bases). The CDR3 loop spans 13 amino acids. Germline-derived CDR1 and CDR2 are MNHEY and SMNVEV (reference sequence). Trimming shortened V by 6 bases and J by 10 bases, and 13 bases separated the two germline ends.

About this clonotype itself: Since no conserved phenylalanine or tryptophan closes the CDR3, a read error is the likely cause. The V and J genes are TRBV7-6 and TRBJ2-1; a weak D match, TRBD1 (6 bases). The CDR3 has 13 amino acids. The V end was cut by 2 bases, the J end by 7 bases, with 9 bases between. Germline-derived CDR1 and CDR2 are SGHVS and FNYEAQ. The CDR3 is CASSLRDINEQFS. The DNA of the CDR3 is TGTGCCAGCAGCTTAAGGGACATAAATGAGCAGTTCTCC.

In the case of this clonotype: This may be a read error: a much more frequent sequence differs by one nucleotide. The chain carries TRBV7-7 and TRBJ2-3, with a possible D match to TRBD1 (5 bases). The tail of the sequence fits TRBJ1-5 better, so the J call may be wrong. The CDR3 is made up of 13 amino acids. Looked up from germline, CDR1 is SSHAT and CDR2 is FNYEAQ (reference sequence). The CDR3 DNA sequence: TGTGCCAGCAGTAATAGGGTCAGGGATACGCAGCATTTT. It is translated as CASSNRVRDTQHF.

The rearrangement uses TRBV9 and TRBJ2-3; TRBD1 aligns across 9 bases. Trimming took 4 bases from V and 2 from J; bases not matched to a gene: 5. The CDR3 sequence is 15 residues long. CDR1 and CDR2 from the germline V gene are SGDLS and YYNGEE. This chain's CDR3 is CASSPGQGTTDTQYF. In DNA, the CDR3 is TGTGCCAGCAGCCCTGGACAGGGGACCACAGATACGCAGTATTTT.

This clonotype was observed at least ten times. J is TRBJ2-7 and V is TRBV5-1; D possibly corresponds to TRBD2 (5 bases). CDR1 and CDR2 (germline): SGHRS, YFSETQ. This CDR3 is built from 15 residues. V gave up 2 bases and J gave up 2 bases, with 14 bases separating them. The CDR3 DNA is TGCGCCAGCAGCTTTTCCCGGGATTCGACCTACGAGCAGTACTTC. Encoded protein: CASSFSRDSTYEQYF.

This clonotype was observed many times. The V gene is TRBV30, the J gene TRBJ2-3; 9 nucleotides match TRBD1. V shed 1 base and J 4 bases; nucleotides not matched to a gene: 12. The germline V gene has CDR1 GTSNPN and CDR2 SVGIG (reference sequence). The CDR3 is 17 residues long. CDR3 nucleotide sequence: TGTGCCTGGAGTGGGTTGGGACAGGGTTTTTTATCAGATACGCAGTATTTT. Translating gives CAWSGLGQGFLSDTQYF.

About this clonotype itself: A much larger clone differs by one base, so this may be a read error. V and J are TRBV12-3 or TRBV12-4 and TRBJ1-6; TRBD1 agrees at 8 bases. The CDR3 runs to 16 residues. The CDR3 protein is CASSSTGQGSNSPPHF. Here the CDR3 DNA reads TGTGCCAGCAGTTCAACTGGACAGGGCAGTAATTCACCCCCCCACTTT.

This clonotype was found a few times. The chain combines TRBV4-3 with TRBJ2-7; TRBD2 might be the D (6 bases). Germline V gene sequence: CDR1 LGHNA, CDR2 YSLEER. This CDR3 region has 15 residues. Trimming stripped 0 bases from V and 3 bases from J, with 12 bases between. DNA of the CDR3: TGCGCCAGCAGCCAAGAGGAGGGGCCGGGCTACGAGCAGTACTTC. It encodes CASSQEEGPGYEQYF.

The rearrangement links TRBV29-1 to TRBJ2-1; 8 nucleotides agree with TRBD2. CDR3 length: 15 amino acids. The V gene end was trimmed by 0 bases and the J gene end by 4 bases; junction bases not matched to a gene: 5. Germline V gene sequence: CDR1 SQVTM, CDR2 ANQGSEA. The CDR3 DNA sequence: TGCAGCGTTGAAGACGGGGGGGCAAATTACAATGAGCAGTTCTTC. Translating gives CSVEDGGANYNEQFF.